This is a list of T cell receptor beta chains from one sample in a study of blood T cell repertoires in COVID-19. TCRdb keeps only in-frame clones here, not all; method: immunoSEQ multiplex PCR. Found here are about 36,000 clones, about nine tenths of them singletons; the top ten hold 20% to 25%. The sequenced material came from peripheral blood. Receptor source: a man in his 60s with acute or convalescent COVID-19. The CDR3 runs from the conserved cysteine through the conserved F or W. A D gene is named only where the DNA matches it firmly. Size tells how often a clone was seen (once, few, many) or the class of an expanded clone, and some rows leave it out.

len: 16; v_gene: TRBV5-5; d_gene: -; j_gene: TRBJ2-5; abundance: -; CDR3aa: CASSYPPQGGQETQYF; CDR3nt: TGTGCCAGCAGCTACCCACCCCAGGGGGGACAGGAGACCCAGTACTTC
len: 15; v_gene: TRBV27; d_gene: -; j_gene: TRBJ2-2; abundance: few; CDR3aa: CASRAESWLTGELFF; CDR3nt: TGTGCCAGCAGGGCCGAATCATGGCTCACCGGGGAGCTGTTTTTT
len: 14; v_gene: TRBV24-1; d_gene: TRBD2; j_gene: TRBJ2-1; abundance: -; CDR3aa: CATRRSGGKNEQFF; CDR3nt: TGTGCCACCAGGCGTAGCGGGGGGAAGAATGAGCAGTTCTTC
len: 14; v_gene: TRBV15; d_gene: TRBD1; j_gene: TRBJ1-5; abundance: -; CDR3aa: CATRETGSNQPQHF; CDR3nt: TGTGCCACCCGAGAGACAGGGAGCAATCAGCCCCAGCATTTT
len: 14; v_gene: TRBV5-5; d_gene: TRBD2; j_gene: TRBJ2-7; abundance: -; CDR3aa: CASEGTSVPYEQYF; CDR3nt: TGTGCCAGCGAAGGGACTAGCGTCCCCTACGAGCAGTACTTC
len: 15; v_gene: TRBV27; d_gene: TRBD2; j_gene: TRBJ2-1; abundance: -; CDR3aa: CATGRGGGPRDEQFF; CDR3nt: TGTGCCACCGGGCGGGGGGGAGGGCCCCGGGATGAGCAGTTCTTC
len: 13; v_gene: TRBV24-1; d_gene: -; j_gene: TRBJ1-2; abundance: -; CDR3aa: CATSPKAGDGYTF; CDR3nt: TGTGCCACCAGTCCCAAGGCCGGGGATGGCTACACCTTC
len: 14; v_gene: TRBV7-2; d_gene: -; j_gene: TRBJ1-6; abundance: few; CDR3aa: CASSLEGDNSPLHF; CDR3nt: TGTGCCAGCAGCTTAGAAGGGGATAATTCACCCCTCCACTTT
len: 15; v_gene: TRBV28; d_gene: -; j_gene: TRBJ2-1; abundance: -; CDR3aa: CASRWRETTYNEQFF; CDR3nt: TGTGCCAGCAGGTGGCGGGAAACCACGTACAATGAGCAGTTCTTC
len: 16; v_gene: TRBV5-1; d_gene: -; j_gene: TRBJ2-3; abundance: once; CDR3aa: CASSLWVGTSTDTQYF; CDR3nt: TGCGCCAGCAGCTTGTGGGTTGGGACTAGCACAGATACGCAGTATTTT
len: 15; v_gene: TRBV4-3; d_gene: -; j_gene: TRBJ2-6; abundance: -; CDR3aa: CASSPQGSGANVLTF; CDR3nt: TGCGCCAGCAGCCCGCAGGGGTCTGGGGCCAACGTCCTGACTTTC
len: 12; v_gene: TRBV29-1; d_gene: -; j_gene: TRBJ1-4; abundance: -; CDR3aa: CSARATNEKLFF; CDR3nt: TGCAGCGCCCGAGCGACTAATGAAAAACTGTTTTTT
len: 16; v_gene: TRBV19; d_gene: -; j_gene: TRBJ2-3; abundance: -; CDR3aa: CASSLNGRESTDTQYF; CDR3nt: TGTGCCAGTTCTCTCAACGGCCGGGAGAGCACAGATACGCAGTATTTT
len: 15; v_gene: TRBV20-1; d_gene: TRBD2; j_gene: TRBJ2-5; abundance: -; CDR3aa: CSASRLAGVGETQYF; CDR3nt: TGCAGTGCTAGTAGACTAGCGGGAGTAGGGGAGACCCAGTACTTC
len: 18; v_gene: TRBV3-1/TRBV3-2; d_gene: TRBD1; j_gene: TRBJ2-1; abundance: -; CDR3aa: CASSQKSWTGGGNNEQFF; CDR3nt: TGTGCCAGCAGCCAAAAGTCCTGGACAGGGGGTGGTAACAATGAGCAGTTCTTC
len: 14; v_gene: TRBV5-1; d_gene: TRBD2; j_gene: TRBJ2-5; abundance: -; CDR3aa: CASSSGTSGETQYF; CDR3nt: TGCGCCAGCAGCTCCGGGACTAGCGGGGAGACCCAGTACTTC
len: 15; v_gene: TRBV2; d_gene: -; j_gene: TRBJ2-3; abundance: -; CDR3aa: CASRSHTSSTDTQYF; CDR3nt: TGTGCCAGCAGGTCTCACACCTCAAGCACAGATACGCAGTATTTT
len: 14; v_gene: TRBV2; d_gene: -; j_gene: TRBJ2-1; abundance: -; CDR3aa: CASGISGVGNEQFF; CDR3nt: TGTGCCAGCGGGATTAGCGGAGTGGGGAATGAGCAGTTCTTC
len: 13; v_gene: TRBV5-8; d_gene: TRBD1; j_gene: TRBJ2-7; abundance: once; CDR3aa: CASSGRDRAEQYF; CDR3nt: TGTGCCAGCAGCGGCCGGGACAGGGCTGAGCAGTACTTC
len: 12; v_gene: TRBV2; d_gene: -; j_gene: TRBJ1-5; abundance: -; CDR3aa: CASTDNNQPQHF; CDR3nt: TGTGCCAGCACTGACAACAATCAGCCCCAGCATTTT
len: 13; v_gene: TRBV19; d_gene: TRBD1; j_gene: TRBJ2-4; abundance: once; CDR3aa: CASSPSGQAVQYF; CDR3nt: TGTGCCAGTAGTCCCTCGGGACAGGCGGTTCAGTACTTC
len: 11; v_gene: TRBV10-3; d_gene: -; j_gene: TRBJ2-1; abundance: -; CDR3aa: CAISGGTWQFF; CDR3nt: TGTGCCATCAGTGGGGGGACTTGGCAGTTCTTC